Here is one TCR beta chain with its context. In germline, CDR1 is SGHNT, CDR2 YENEEA. Germline trimming cut 5 bases from V and 6 bases from J; bases unmatched to any gene: 11. CDR3 length equals 16 residues. This sample is part of a study of blood T cell repertoires in COVID-19. Study at large: Samples taken during acute and convalescent COVID-19 were collected in the United States, Italy and Spain. T cells, B-cell-depleted T cells, or PBMCs supplied cDNA or gDNA.

As originally analysed: Nucleated cell counts were estimated from reference gene primer amplification. The repertoire was sequenced with immunoSEQ multiplex PCR; TCRdb's copy has only in-frame clones and lacks some. V, J and clone size derive from that table, while D and trimming were established from the DNA sequence. The repertoire holds 200,000 to 300,000 clones, roughly 86% seen once, with under 4.5% in the top ten. This receptor was obtained from a man aged 45-65 years with acute or convalescent COVID-19. The material sequenced was peripheral blood. This chain connects TRBV11-3 to TRBJ2-7, with TRBD1 identical over 12 bases. For the CDR3, the DNA is TGTGCCAGCAGCCCTGGGCGGGACAGGGGGCACAGCGAGCAGTACTTC. It encodes CASSPGRDRGHSEQYF.